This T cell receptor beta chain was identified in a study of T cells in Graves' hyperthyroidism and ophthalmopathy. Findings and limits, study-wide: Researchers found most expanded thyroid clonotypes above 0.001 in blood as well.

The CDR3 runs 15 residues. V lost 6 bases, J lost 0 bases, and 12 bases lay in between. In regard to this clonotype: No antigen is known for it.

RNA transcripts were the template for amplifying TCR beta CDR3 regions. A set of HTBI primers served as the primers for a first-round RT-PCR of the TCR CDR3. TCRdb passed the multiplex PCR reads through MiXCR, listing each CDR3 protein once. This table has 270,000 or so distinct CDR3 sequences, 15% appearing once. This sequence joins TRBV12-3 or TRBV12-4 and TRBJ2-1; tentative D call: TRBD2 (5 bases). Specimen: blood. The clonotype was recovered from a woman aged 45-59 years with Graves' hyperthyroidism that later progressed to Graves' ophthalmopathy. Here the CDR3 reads CASSRGLHSYNEQFF. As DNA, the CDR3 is TGTGCCAGCAGCCGTGGACTGCACTCCTACAATGAGCAGTTCTTC.